Presented here are 9 T cell receptor beta chains from one specimen sequenced in a study of lymphopenia after photon versus proton radiotherapy. Clones were read by immunoSEQ multiplex PCR, and TCRdb kept only the in-frame ones, dropping some. The repertoire includes 160,000 or so clones, 75% to 90% of them detected once, and approximately 4.8% sits in the top ten. The specimen was peripheral blood, collected from a patient treated with photon-based radiotherapy. All receptors come from a man aged 45-65 years with gastric cancer.

J is TRBJ2-7 and V is TRBV25-1; D is possibly TRBD2 (7 bases). Germline V CDR1 and CDR2: MGHDK, SYGVNS. V gave up 3 bases and J gave up 0 bases, with 18 bases separating them. The CDR3 contains 17 residues. Written as DNA, the CDR3 is TGTGCCAGCAGTGAGCGGGGGCGGGGGCTAAGCTCCTACGAGCAGTACTTC. Protein sequence: CASSERGRGLSSYEQYF.

This CDR3 is CASSVGTRGETQYF. For the CDR3, the DNA is TGTGCCAGCAGTGTTGGGACACGTGGGGAGACCCAGTACTTC. The chain carries TRBV6-1 and TRBJ2-5; tentative D call: TRBD1 (6 bases). V lost 4 bases, J lost 5 bases, and 14 bases lay in between. Per the germline V gene, CDR1 is MNHNS and CDR2 is SASEGT. CDR3 size: 14 residues.

The rearrangement joins TRBV6-1 to TRBJ2-2; D not certain. This CDR3 has 14 residues. From germline, CDR1 is MNHNS and CDR2 SASEGT. Deletions cut 2 bases from V and 1 base from J, with 5 bases between. The CDR3 spells CASSELVNTGELFF. In nucleotides, the CDR3 is TGTGCCAGCAGTGAACTTGTGAACACCGGGGAGCTGTTTTTT.

CDR3 sequence (DNA): TGTGCCAGCTCCCCAGAAGTGGGCTCCTACGAGCAGTACTTC. Its translation is CASSPEVGSYEQYF. The V and J genes are TRBV18 and TRBJ2-7; D unresolved. The V gene's germline CDR1 is KGHSH and CDR2 LQKENI. This CDR3 spans 14 amino acids. The germline V and J ends were trimmed by 6 bases and 0 bases, with 12 bases remaining between them.

The chain is built from TRBV9 and TRBJ2-3, with TRBD2 as a possible D gene (6 bases). Trimming removed 0 bases at V and 0 bases at J, with 14 bases between. Germline values: CDR1 SGDLS, CDR2 YYNGEE. The CDR3 totals 17 residues. This CDR3 is CASSVGNSGHSTDTQYF. Here the CDR3 DNA reads TGTGCCAGCAGCGTAGGTAATAGCGGACATAGCACAGATACGCAGTATTTT.

The gene calls are TRBV6-4 and TRBJ1-4; D remains ambiguous. From germline, CDR1 is MRHNA and CDR2 SNTAGT. CDR3 length equals 15 residues. V lost 3 bases and J lost 5, with 13 bases in between. CDR3 region: CASSEGRSPNEKLFF. The CDR3 DNA reads TGTGCCAGCAGTGAAGGGAGGAGTCCGAATGAAAAACTGTTTTTT.

The J gene is TRBJ2-1, the V gene TRBV5-1; 12 positions agree with TRBD2. The length of the CDR3 is 15 residues. Germline V CDR1 and CDR2: SGHRS, YFSETQ. V lost 0 bases to trimming and J lost 7 bases; unmatched junction nucleotides: 2. The CDR3, as DNA: TGCGCCAGCAGCTTGGTGACTAGCGGGAGTAATGAGCAGTTCTTC. Translated: CASSLVTSGSNEQFF.

CDR3 nucleotide sequence: TGTGCCAGCAGTTACTCGGAACTTTACTACGAGCAGTACTTC. Translation: CASSYSELYYEQYF. The chain employs TRBV6-5 and TRBJ2-7; D not resolved. The V gene lost 0 bases and the J gene lost 3 bases, with 9 bases spanning the gap. The CDR3 runs 14 residues. Per germline, CDR1 MNHEY and CDR2 SVGAGI.

A remark on this clone: Other DNA variants within this sample encode the same CDR3. V and J are TRBV6-1 and TRBJ2-7; the D is unclear. The length of the CDR3 is 12 residues. Trimming took 0 bases from V and 4 from J, leaving 4 bases between them. CDR1 and CDR2 (germline): MNHNS, SASEGT. The CDR3 loop reads CASSEAGYEQYF. The CDR3 coding sequence is TGTGCCAGCAGTGAAGCGGGGTACGAGCAGTACTTC.